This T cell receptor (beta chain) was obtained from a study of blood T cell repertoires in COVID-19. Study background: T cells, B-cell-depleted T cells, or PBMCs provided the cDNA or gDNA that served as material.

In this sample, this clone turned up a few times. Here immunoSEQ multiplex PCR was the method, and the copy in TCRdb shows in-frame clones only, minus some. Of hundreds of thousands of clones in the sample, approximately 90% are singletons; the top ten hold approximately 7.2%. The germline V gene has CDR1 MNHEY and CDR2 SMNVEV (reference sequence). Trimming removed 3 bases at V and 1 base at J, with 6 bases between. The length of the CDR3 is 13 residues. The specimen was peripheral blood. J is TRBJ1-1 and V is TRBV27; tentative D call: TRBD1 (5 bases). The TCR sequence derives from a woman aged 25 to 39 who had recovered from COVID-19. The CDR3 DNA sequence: TGTGCCAGCAGTTTCAGGGAGAACACTGAAGCTTTCTTT. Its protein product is CASSFRENTEAFF.